The rows below give T cell receptor beta chains drawn from one sample of a study of blood T cell repertoires in COVID-19. Sequencing was performed with immunoSEQ multiplex PCR; in TCRdb, only in-frame clones are kept and a portion is missing. The table includes a few hundred thousand clones, around nine tenths detected once. Sequenced input: peripheral blood. These receptors originate from a man in his fifties or sixties with acute or convalescent COVID-19. Each CDR3 is given with its conserved first and last residue. A D gene is named only where the DNA matches it firmly. The size of a clone is reported for some rows only, either as once, few or many, or as a class for expanded clones.

TRBJ2-2 | - | TRBV19 | - | TGTGCCAGTAGTGCGAGGGGGACAAACACCGGGGAGCTGTTTTTT | CASSARGTNTGELFF
TRBJ1-2 | - | TRBV28 | TRBD1 | TGTGCCAGCAGTTCAAGCAGGGGGCTGGGTGGTGGCTACACCTTC | CASSSSRGLGGGYTF
TRBJ1-6 | - | TRBV6-5 | TRBD1 | TGTGCCAGCAGTTACGAACAGGGGATATTAAGTTCACCCCTCCACTTT | CASSYEQGILSSPLHF
TRBJ2-5 | - | TRBV2 | TRBD2 | TGTGCCAGCAGTGATCTCGCTAGCGGGGGTCTAATGGAGACCCAGTACTTC | CASSDLASGGLMETQYF
TRBJ2-1 | - | TRBV11-3 | - | TGTGCCAGCAGCTTAGCCCAGGGCAGGAGCCATGAGCAGTTCTTC | CASSLAQGRSHEQFF
TRBJ2-2 | once | TRBV12-3/TRBV12-4 | - | TGTGCCAGCAGCCACCGGTTCGGGGAGCTGTTTTTT | CASSHRFGELFF
TRBJ1-6 | - | TRBV7-2 | TRBD1 | TGTGCCAGCAGCTTCTCGGGGACAGATAATTCACCCCTCCACTTT | CASSFSGTDNSPLHF
TRBJ1-1 | few | TRBV29-1 | TRBD1 | TGCAGCGTGATACCGGGACAGACTGAAGCTTTCTTT | CSVIPGQTEAFF
TRBJ2-2 | - | TRBV27 | - | TGTGCCAGCAGTCCGACCGACTCGGGCACCGGGGAGCTGTTTTTT | CASSPTDSGTGELFF
TRBJ2-3 | - | TRBV25-1 | - | TGTGCCAGCAGTAACCGGAGAGGGAGTGCCCCCGGCACAGATACGCAGTATTTT | CASSNRRGSAPGTDTQYF
TRBJ2-5 | once | TRBV19 | TRBD1 | TGTGCCAGTAGTAGGGGACAGGGAAGGAGAGAGACCCAGTACTTC | CASSRGQGRRETQYF
TRBJ2-3 | - | TRBV7-9 | - | TGTGCCAGCAGCTTAAGTACTGGCACAGATACGCAGTATTTT | CASSLSTGTDTQYF
TRBJ1-6 | - | TRBV30 | TRBD1 | TGTGCCTGGACCACGCTCAGGACAGGGAATTCACCCCTCCACTTT | CAWTTLRTGNSPLHF
TRBJ1-1 | - | TRBV12-3/TRBV12-4 | - | TGTGCCAGCAGTTTAGCGCCCTCCAGGGCTTTCTTT | CASSLAPSRAFF
TRBJ2-1 | - | TRBV4-1 | TRBD2 | TGCGCCAGCAGCCAAGAGACTAGCGGGGGGTCAACAAACAATGAGCAGTTCTTC | CASSQETSGGSTNNEQFF
TRBJ2-3 | - | TRBV3-1/TRBV3-2 | - | TGTGCCAGCAGCCGGACTAGGGGGACAGATACGCAGTATTTT | CASSRTRGTDTQYF
TRBJ1-3 | - | TRBV14 | - | TGTGCCAGCAGCCAAGATTTTCAGTTATCTCCCGGAAACACCATATATTTT | CASSQDFQLSPGNTIYF
TRBJ2-1 | - | TRBV5-1 | - | TGCGCCAGCAGCTTTGGGGAGACCTACAATGAGCAGTTCTTC | CASSFGETYNEQFF
TRBJ1-2 | - | TRBV2 | TRBD1 | TGTGCCAGCAAAAGGACAGGGACCTATGGCTACACCTTC | CASKRTGTYGYTF
TRBJ1-5 | - | TRBV10-2 | - | TGCGCCAGCAGGGACAGAAGCAATCAGCCCCAGCATTTT | CASRDRSNQPQHF
TRBJ1-2 | - | TRBV7-9 | - | TGTGCCAGCAGCTTAGAGGGCGGGTATGGCTACACCTTC | CASSLEGGYGYTF
TRBJ2-5 | - | TRBV7-9 | - | TGTGCCAGCAGCTTAGTAGTCGGGGGGCCGGGAGAGACCCAGTACTTC | CASSLVVGGPGETQYF
TRBJ2-7 | - | TRBV3-1/TRBV3-2 | - | TGTGCCAGCAGAAAGGGGAATAGCGGCTCCTACGAGCAGTACTTC | CASRKGNSGSYEQYF
TRBJ1-2 | - | TRBV2 | TRBD1 | TGTGCCAGCAGTAACGGACAGGGGTCCTATGGCTACACCTTC | CASSNGQGSYGYTF
TRBJ2-4 | - | TRBV5-4 | - | TGTGCCAGCAGCTTGGCCGGGGGAGCCAAAAACATTCAGTACTTC | CASSLAGGAKNIQYF
TRBJ2-1 | - | TRBV7-9 | TRBD2 | TGTGCCAGCAGCTTCCTGAGGGGAGGGAATGAGCAGTTCTTC | CASSFLRGGNEQFF
TRBJ2-3 | - | TRBV5-6 | TRBD2 | TGTGCCAGCAGCTTGGCCCGGACTAGCGGGGAGGGTGATACGCAGTATTTT | CASSLARTSGEGDTQYF
TRBJ2-1 | - | TRBV18 | TRBD1 | TGTGCCAGCTCACCAATCGGACAGGGATCTAACAATGAGCAGTTCTTC | CASSPIGQGSNNEQFF
TRBJ1-1 | - | TRBV30 | TRBD1 | TGTGCCTGGCAGTGGGGCACAGGGGGCAAGGGGAACACTGAAGCTTTCTTT | CAWQWGTGGKGNTEAFF
TRBJ1-2 | few | TRBV2 | TRBD1 | TGTGCCAGCAGTGAAACGGACAGGACTTATGGCTACACCTTC | CASSETDRTYGYTF
TRBJ1-4 | - | TRBV10-3 | - | TGTGCCATCAGTGACGGGGGGATTTATGAAAAACTGTTTTTT | CAISDGGIYEKLFF